These 10 T cell receptor beta chains share one sample of origin, sequenced in a study. TCRdb reprocessed the 5' RACE reads with MiXCR, giving one entry per CDR3 protein. The sample holds approximately 12,000 distinct CDR3 sequences, about 50% seen once. Sequenced: tumor-infiltrating naive CD4+ T cells sorted from the breast tumor. Described subset: naive CD4+ T cells, CD4+CD45RA+CD25-. The source of these receptors is a female donor with breast cancer.

The gene calls are TRBV20-1 and TRBJ1-6, with TRBD1 matching 8 bases. Losses at the gene ends were 4 bases for V and 5 bases for J; bases not matched to a gene: 4. Germline loops: CDR1 DFQATT, CDR2 SNEGSKA (reference sequence). There are 14 residues in the CDR3. The CDR3 nucleotides read TGCAGTGCTATTGGACAGGGCCATAATTCACCCCTCCACTTT. The encoded protein is CSAIGQGHNSPLHF.

This clonotype appeared a few times. The CDR3 region is CSARDLAGASNTDTQYF. CDR3 bases: TGCAGTGCTAGAGATCTAGCAGGGGCCTCAAACACAGATACGCAGTATTTT. The chain couples TRBV20-1 to TRBJ2-3; the D gene is possibly TRBD1 (6 bases). V was pared by 0 bases and J by 2 bases, with 18 bases between. The CDR3 has 17 residues. From germline, CDR1 is DFQATT and CDR2 SNEGSKA (reference sequence).

The sample holds a few counts of this clonotype. The rearrangement joins TRBV12-3 or TRBV12-4 to TRBJ1-5, with D unresolved. With 2 bases removed from V and 4 bases from J, the gap between germline ends came to 9 bases. This CDR3 has 14 amino acids. CDR3 sequence: CASSLRLGNQPQHF. CDR3 bases: TGTGCCAGCAGTTTAAGATTAGGTAATCAGCCCCAGCATTTT.

This clonotype was observed a handful of times. The chain joins TRBV7-3 to TRBJ2-3; D is undetermined. Germline V gene lookup returns CDR1 SGHTA and CDR2 FQGTGA. V was cut by 2 bases and J by 6 bases, with 12 bases left in between. The CDR3 spans 14 residues. The CDR3 loop is CASSLGLPRDTQYF. In nucleotides, the CDR3 is TGTGCCAGCAGCTTAGGGCTACCTCGGGATACGCAGTATTTT.

This clonotype was seen only a few times. The chain is built from TRBV4-3 and TRBJ2-5; 7 positions match TRBD1. Germline V CDR1 and CDR2: LGHNA, YSLEER. CDR3 size: 14 residues. V shed 4 bases and J 2 bases; nucleotides not matched to a gene: 4. The CDR3 DNA reads TGCGCCAGCAGCCCCCGGACAGGACAAGAGACCCAGTACTTC. Its protein product is CASSPRTGQETQYF.

The J gene is TRBJ2-7, the V gene TRBV20-1; 8 bases agree with TRBD2. The V gene's germline CDR1 is DFQATT and CDR2 SNEGSKA (reference sequence). The length of the CDR3 is 14 residues. V lost 1 base to trimming and J lost 3 bases; unmatched junction nucleotides: 5. The CDR3 region has the DNA TGCAGTGCTAGAGGACCAGCGGGAGACTACGAGCAGTACGTC. Translating gives CSARGPAGDYEQYV.

The chain uses TRBV19 and TRBJ1-6, with D perhaps TRBD1 (5 bases). Germline V gene data show CDR1 as LNHDA and CDR2 as SQIVND (reference sequence). This CDR3 is built from 17 residues. V was cut by 5 bases and J by 9 bases, with 23 bases left in between. The CDR3: CASSSRTGPHSTSPLHF. The CDR3 coding sequence is TGTGCCAGTAGTTCCCGCACGGGACCGCACTCGACTTCACCCCTCCACTTT.

This clonotype was detected a few times. This rearrangement joins TRBV4-2 to TRBJ1-5; 9 bases match TRBD1. Germline CDR1 reads LGHNA; CDR2 reads YNFKEQ. This CDR3 region has 16 residues. V trimming: 1 base; J trimming: 6 bases; junction bases outside the gene matches: 7. CDR3 bases: TGTGCCAGCAGCCAAGCTCTCGGGACAGGGATTCAGCCCCAGCATTTT. It yields the protein CASSQALGTGIQPQHF.

The table lists this clonotype with a few counts. V and J are TRBV10-3 and TRBJ2-5, with 7 bases aligning to TRBD1. The CDR3 contains 13 residues. The V gene's germline CDR1 is ENHRY and CDR2 SYGVKD. The J segment lost 4 bases and the V segment lost 3 bases, leaving 2 bases of the junction unmatched. The DNA for the CDR3 is TGTGCCATCAGTGAAAGACAGGGAGAGACCCAGTACTTC. It yields the protein CAISERQGETQYF.

The sample holds a few counts of this clonotype. The CDR3 DNA reads TGTGCCAGCAGCCAAGACGGGCAGGGGGGTCAGCCCCAGCATTTT. Translating gives CASSQDGQGGQPQHF. V usage is TRBV4-2 and J usage is TRBJ1-5; 7 bases are a match to TRBD1. Germline-derived CDR1 and CDR2 are LGHNA and YNFKEQ. This CDR3 spans 15 amino acids. Unmatched junction bases numbered 5, after V lost 0 bases and J lost 6 bases.